The 20 T cell receptor beta chains below were found in one sample sequenced in a study of blood T cells in healthy people across ages. The second PCR ran roughly 6 to 11 cycles with a sample-barcoded 5' primer and J-beta primers. Via MiXCR, TCRdb re-called the 5' RACE reads, giving one row per CDR3 protein. The sample yields roughly 1.4 million distinct CDR3 sequences, approximately 60% seen once. Specimen: blood. These receptors originate from a man aged 18 to 30 in good health.

The J gene is TRBJ2-3, the V gene TRBV5-1; D not resolved. The CDR3 runs to 16 residues. The germline V gene has CDR1 SGHRS and CDR2 YFSETQ. V was shortened by 0 bases and J by 3 bases, with 14 bases between the two germline ends. The CDR3 protein is CASSLGGRQTTDTQYF. The CDR3 bases are TGCGCCAGCAGCTTGGGCGGCCGCCAAACAACAGATACGCAGTATTTT.

This clonotype was seen a handful of times. J is TRBJ2-1 and V is TRBV7-2, with D perhaps assigned TRBD1 or TRBD2 (6 bases each). Germline V gene lookup returns CDR1 SGHTA and CDR2 FQGNSA. V lost 1 base and J 5 bases, leaving 12 bases between the germline ends. The CDR3 extends over 15 amino acids. The CDR3 nucleotides are TGTGCCAGCAGCTTAGGAGGGGGGCAGAACAATGAGCAGTTCTTC. This codes for CASSLGGGQNNEQFF. The variable domain in full, completed from reference TRBV7-2 and TRBJ2-1, reads GAGVSQSPSNKVTEKGKDVELRCDPISGHTALYWYRQSLGQGLEFLIYFQGNSAPDKSGLPSDRFSAERTGGSVSTLTIQRTQQEDSAVYLCASSLGGGQNNEQFFGPGTRLTVL.

The rearrangement joins TRBV6-5 to TRBJ1-1; TRBD1 is a possible D gene (5 bases). Looked up from germline, CDR1 is MNHEY and CDR2 is SVGAGI. The length of the CDR3 is 14 residues. Deletions cut 2 bases from V and 4 bases from J, with 11 bases between. CDR3 in amino acids: CASSYARVGTEAFF. CDR3 sequence (DNA): TGTGCCAGCAGTTACGCCAGGGTCGGCACTGAAGCTTTCTTT.

The V call is TRBV5-1, the J call TRBJ2-7; 12 bases agree with TRBD2. The DNA end is a closer match to TRBJ2-1, so the J assignment may be wrong. Germline values: CDR1 SGHRS, CDR2 YFSETQ. The CDR3 totals 15 residues. The DNA for the CDR3 is TGCGCCAGCAGCTTGTCGTGGACTAGCGGGGATGAGCAGTTCTTC. It is translated as CASSLSWTSGDEQFF.

The chain has TRBV19 and TRBJ1-4, with D hard to call. The CDR3 contains 12 residues. Trimming removed 8 bases at V and 10 bases at J, with 14 bases between. Germline V lookup: CDR1 LNHDA, CDR2 SQIVND (reference sequence). The chain's CDR3 is CASAALGGKLFF. The CDR3 DNA follows: TGTGCCAGTGCCGCCCTAGGAGGAAAACTGTTTTTT. Together with reference TRBV19 and TRBJ1-4, the CDR3 gives the full variable domain: DGGITQSPKYLFRKEGQNVTLSCEQNLNHDAMYWYRQDPGQGLRLIYYSQIVNDFQKGDIAEGYSVSREKKESFPLTVTSAQKNPTAFYLCASAALGGKLFFGSGTQLSVL.

This clonotype occurred a few times. The genes are TRBV7-2 and TRBJ2-5, with a possible D match to TRBD1 (5 bases). The DNA end is more similar to TRBJ2-7, so the J call may be wrong. Germline V gene data show CDR1 as SGHTA and CDR2 as FQGNSA. There are 14 residues in the CDR3. DNA for the CDR3: TGTGCCAGCAGCGTTGACAGCCAAACTTACGAGCAGTACTTC. Protein sequence: CASSVDSQTYEQYF.

V usage is TRBV20-1 and J usage is TRBJ2-3; D gene uncertain. The CDR3 has 12 amino acids. With 3 bases removed from V and 4 bases from J, the gap between germline ends came to 8 bases. Germline CDR1 reads DFQATT; CDR2 reads SNEGSKA (reference sequence). The CDR3 DNA reads TGCAGTGCTAGTTTCGGGTCAGATACGCAGTATTTT. Protein: CSASFGSDTQYF.

V is TRBV27 and J is TRBJ2-3; 10 nucleotides align to TRBD2. V lost 3 bases and J lost 0; bases outside the gene matches: 9. The germline V gene has CDR1 MNHEY and CDR2 SMNVEV (reference sequence). The CDR3 has 18 residues. CDR3 sequence: CASSFSGGPSQSTDTQYF. CDR3 DNA: TGTGCCAGCAGTTTTAGCGGGGGGCCTTCCCAAAGCACAGATACGCAGTATTTT.

This clonotype appeared a few times. V gene TRBV6-1 combines with J gene TRBJ2-3; 12 positions agree with TRBD2. The germline CDR1 and CDR2 sequences are MNHNS and SASEGT. The CDR3 sequence is 18 residues long. The V segment lost 6 bases and the J segment 4 bases; nucleotides outside the gene matches: 14. In nucleotides, the CDR3 is TGTGCCAGCAGCCCTTTCGGAACTAGCGGGGGGAAAGCAGATACGCAGTATTTT. Translating it yields CASSPFGTSGGKADTQYF.

The chain employs TRBV7-9 and TRBJ1-2, with D unclear. CDR3 length: 13 residues. Germline-derived CDR1 and CDR2 are SEHNR and FQNEAQ (reference sequence). V was clipped by 1 base and J by 8 bases, with 11 bases between them. CDR3 loop: CASSLVALKGYTF. As DNA, the CDR3 is TGTGCCAGCAGCTTAGTAGCGTTGAAGGGCTACACCTTC.

V is TRBV4-1 and J is TRBJ2-1, with TRBD2 as a possible D gene (5 bases). Trimming left V 4 bases short and J 8 bases short, with 9 bases between. The CDR3 consists of 12 residues. Germline V gives CDR1 MGHRA, CDR2 YSYEKL. CDR3 nucleotides: TGCGCCAGCAGCCGAACTAGGGATGAGCAGTTCTTC. Its protein is CASSRTRDEQFF.

This clonotype came up a few times. The V and J genes are TRBV29-1 and TRBJ2-5, with 11 positions matching TRBD2. CDR1 is SQVTM, CDR2 ANQGSEA, per germline. The length of the CDR3 is 16 residues. The V and J ends lost 8 bases and 3 bases, in that order; junction bases with no gene match: 14. CDR3 bases: TGCAGCCTCCAGAGAACCGGGACTAGCGGAAAAGAGACCCAGTACTTC. As protein: CSLQRTGTSGKETQYF. Looking up the rest from reference TRBV29-1 and TRBJ2-5 gives the full variable domain: SAVISQKPSRDICQRGTSLTIQCQVDSQVTMMFWYRQQPGQSLTLIATANQGSEATYESGFVIDKFPISRPNLTFSTLTVSNMSPEDSSIYLCSLQRTGTSGKETQYFGPGTRLLVL.

A note on this clonotype: The germline gene is not matched at one end of the junction; a read error may be the cause. V usage is TRBV25-1 and J usage is TRBJ2-1; weak D call: TRBD2 (5 bases). The germline V gene has CDR1 MGHDK and CDR2 SYGVNS. CDR3 length: 12 residues. CDR3 sequence: CVSNNGIDEQFF. The CDR3 bases are TGTGTCAGCAATAACGGGATAGATGAGCAGTTCTTC. Based on the CDR3 plus reference TRBV25-1 and TRBJ2-1, the full variable domain is EADIYQTPRYLVIGTGKKITLECSQTMGHDKMYWYQQDPGMELHLIHYSYGVNSTEKGDLSSESTVSRIRTEHFPLTLESARPSHTSQYLCVSNNGIDEQFFGPGTRLTVL.

V and J are TRBV6-6 and TRBJ2-5, with D possibly being TRBD2 (7 bases). This CDR3 comprises 14 residues. Germline-derived CDR1 and CDR2 are MNHNY and SVGAGI (reference sequence). The ends were cut back, 6 bases at V and 4 bases at J, with 15 bases in the middle. The CDR3 region is CASRRGGGGETQYF. The CDR3 bases are TGTGCCAGCAGGCGTGGGGGCGGGGGAGAGACCCAGTACTTC.

V gene TRBV5-1 combines with J gene TRBJ2-5, with a possible D match to TRBD1 (5 bases). V lost 4 bases to trimming and J lost 1 base, with 14 bases between them. Germline loops: CDR1 SGHRS, CDR2 YFSETQ. The CDR3 covers 15 residues. CDR3 sequence reads: CASSLNLGVQETQYF. CDR3 DNA sequence: TGCGCCAGCAGCCTGAACCTAGGGGTCCAAGAGACCCAGTACTTC.

V and J are TRBV7-9 and TRBJ2-5; D not certain. Germline lookup yields CDR1 SEHNR and CDR2 FQNEAQ (reference sequence). V lost 5 bases, J lost 12 bases, and 13 bases lay in between. CDR3 length: 11 amino acids. In nucleotides, the CDR3 is TGTGCCAGCAGCCCAGTGAGCCCCGAGTACTTC. This codes for CASSPVSPEYF. Full variable domain (outside the CDR3, taken from reference TRBV7-9 and TRBJ2-5): DTGVSQNPRHKITKRGQNVTFRCDPISEHNRLYWYRQTLGQGPEFLTYFQNEAQLEKSRLLSDRFSAERPKGSFSTLEIQRTEQGDSAMYLCASSPVSPEYFGPGTRLLVL.

The rearrangement uses TRBV12-3 or TRBV12-4 and TRBJ1-5, with D tentatively TRBD1 (6 bases). The V end was cut by 5 bases, the J end by 6 bases, with 11 bases between. The CDR3 runs to 13 residues. This chain's CDR3 is CASSPGGAQPQHF. CDR3 bases: TGTGCCAGCAGTCCCGGGGGGGCTCAGCCCCAGCATTTT.

V gene TRBV9 combines with J gene TRBJ2-6; 8 nucleotides line up with TRBD2. Per germline, CDR1 SGDLS and CDR2 YYNGEE. Trimming took 3 bases from V and 0 from J; bases not matched to a gene: 11. This CDR3 has 19 amino acids. The CDR3 loop is CASSAGLWTSRSGANVLTF. The CDR3 nucleotides read TGTGCCAGCAGCGCGGGCCTTTGGACTAGCCGCTCTGGGGCCAACGTCCTGACTTTC.

The chain employs TRBV4-1 and TRBJ1-6, with 9 bases matching TRBD1. This CDR3 comprises 15 residues. Germline V CDR1 and CDR2: MGHRA, YSYEKL. Trimming removed 1 base from V and 10 bases from J; junction bases left unmatched: 5. CDR3 sequence reads: CASSQATGGRSPLHF. The CDR3 region has the DNA TGCGCCAGCAGCCAAGCGACAGGGGGTCGGTCACCCCTCCACTTT.

This clonotype is a singleton in its sample. V is TRBV10-3 and J is TRBJ2-1; 12 positions match TRBD2. V shed 8 bases and J 8 bases; nucleotides not matched to a gene: 13. The germline V gene encodes CDR1 ENHRY and CDR2 SYGVKD. This CDR3 contains 16 residues. The CDR3 DNA reads TGTGCCATCGGAGAGACTAGCGGGGGAACCCTCGATGAGCAGTTCTTC. Protein: CAIGETSGGTLDEQFF.